The rows below give T cell receptor beta chains drawn from one sample of a study. TCRdb analysed the 5' RACE reads with MiXCR anew, one entry per CDR3 protein. Of over 50,000 distinct CDR3 sequences listed, around 30% were seen once; the top ten hold roughly 2.1%. The sample was tumor-infiltrating naive CD4+ T cells sorted from the breast tumor. All receptors come from a female donor with breast cancer. Both conserved end residues are part of each CDR3. Each record gives: J gene, clone size, V gene, D gene, CDR3 protein, CDR3 DNA. D genes are given only for firm matches. Part of the rows lack a size; the others show once, few, many or a class for expanded clones.

TRBJ2-1 | . | TRBV29-1 | TRBD2 | CSVEGTSGVSYNEQFF | TGCAGCGTTGAGGGGACTAGCGGGGTCTCCTACAATGAGCAGTTCTTC
TRBJ1-1 | few | TRBV5-1 | . | CASSLGTTGTEAFF | TGCGCCAGCAGCTTGGGCACTACAGGGACTGAAGCTTTCTTT
TRBJ2-7 | many | TRBV7-2 | . | CASSPVRGQPYEQYF | TGTGCCAGCAGCCCAGTCCGGGGGCAACCCTACGAGCAGTACTTC
TRBJ1-1 | . | TRBV7-2 | . | CASSRGRDGTEAFF | TGTGCCAGCAGCCGGGGGAGGGACGGCACTGAAGCTTTCTTT
TRBJ2-7 | few | TRBV7-9 | . | CASSQVGTEKAYF | TGTGCCAGCAGCCAAGTCGGGACGGAAAAAGCGTACTTC
TRBJ2-3 | . | TRBV9 | . | CAGSVGSAVGDTQYF | TGTGCCGGCAGCGTCGGGTCGGCAGTGGGGGATACGCAGTATTTT
TRBJ2-4 | . | TRBV7-9 | . | CASSLASGENIQYF | TGTGCCAGCAGCTTAGCGTCAGGGGAAAACATTCAGTACTTC
TRBJ2-7 | . | TRBV3-1 | TRBD2 | CASSHTSGRGEQYF | TGTGCCAGCAGTCACACTAGCGGGAGAGGCGAGCAGTACTTC
TRBJ2-1 | . | TRBV11-3 | . | CASILESNEQFF | TGTGCCAGCATCTTAGAGAGCAATGAGCAGTTCTTC
TRBJ2-3 | few | TRBV6-2/TRBV6-3 | TRBD2 | CASRIPGLAVSTDTQYF | TGTGCCAGCAGAATTCCGGGACTAGCGGTTAGCACAGATACGCAGTATTTT
TRBJ2-1 | . | TRBV7-3 | . | CASSLRGRNEQFF | TGTGCCAGCAGCTTAAGGGGGCGGAATGAGCAGTTCTTC
TRBJ2-1 | . | TRBV7-2 | . | CASSYRPWNYNEQFF | TGTGCCAGCAGCTATAGACCCTGGAACTACAATGAGCAGTTCTTC
TRBJ1-5 | . | TRBV6-1 | . | CASSDVADKPQHF | TGTGCCAGCAGTGATGTAGCGGATAAGCCCCAGCATTTT
TRBJ2-1 | few | TRBV6-1 | . | CASSESLREQFF | TGTGCCAGCAGTGAATCCCTTCGGGAGCAGTTCTTC
TRBJ2-7 | . | TRBV18 | . | CASSTGNNEQYF | TGTGCCAGCTCTACAGGGAACAACGAGCAGTACTTC
TRBJ2-3 | few | TRBV4-3 | TRBD2 | CASSQGGAGAITDTQYF | TGCGCCAGCAGCCAAGGTGGAGCGGGAGCTATCACAGATACGCAGTATTTT
TRBJ1-1 | many | TRBV4-3 | . | CASSQDTAGNTEAFF | TGCGCCAGCAGCCAAGATACGGCAGGGAACACTGAAGCTTTCTTT
TRBJ2-1 | . | TRBV5-1 | TRBD2 | CASRPSGGPYNEQFF | TGCGCCAGCAGACCTAGCGGGGGACCCTACAATGAGCAGTTCTTC
TRBJ1-5 | few | TRBV12-3/TRBV12-4 | . | CASSLGGGSYQPQHF | TGTGCCAGCAGTTTAGGTGGGGGGAGCTATCAGCCCCAGCATTTT
TRBJ2-3 | few | TRBV5-1 | . | CASSLDLGTDTQYF | TGCGCCAGCAGCTTGGATTTGGGGACAGATACGCAGTATTTT
TRBJ2-1 | . | TRBV12-3/TRBV12-4 | . | CASTKPWLSGPYNEQFF | TGTGCCAGCACCAAGCCCTGGCTAAGCGGACCCTACAATGAGCAGTTCTTC
TRBJ1-1 | . | TRBV19 | . | CATQTARNTEAFF | TGTGCCACCCAGACAGCACGGAACACTGAAGCTTTCTTT
TRBJ2-7 | few | TRBV12-3/TRBV12-4 | TRBD1 | CASSTGQASYF | TGTGCCAGCAGCACAGGACAGGCAAGCTACTTC
TRBJ1-4 | . | TRBV6-1 | . | CASSEFGGEKLFF | TGTGCCAGCAGTGAGTTCGGAGGTGAAAAACTGTTTTTT
TRBJ2-1 | . | TRBV20-1 | TRBD2 | CSATGTSGSYNEQFF | TGCAGTGCTACCGGGACTAGCGGCTCCTACAATGAGCAGTTCTTC
TRBJ1-1 | . | TRBV10-2 | . | CASSVSRMNTEAFF | TGCGCCAGCAGTGTGTCACGGATGAACACTGAAGCTTTCTTT
TRBJ2-1 | . | TRBV6-6 | TRBD2 | CASSPGTSGRNEQFF | TGTGCCAGCAGCCCCGGGACTAGCGGGAGGAATGAGCAGTTCTTC
TRBJ2-7 | many | TRBV7-8 | . | CASSLRRAHEQYF | TGTGCCAGCAGCTTAAGGAGGGCCCACGAGCAGTACTTC